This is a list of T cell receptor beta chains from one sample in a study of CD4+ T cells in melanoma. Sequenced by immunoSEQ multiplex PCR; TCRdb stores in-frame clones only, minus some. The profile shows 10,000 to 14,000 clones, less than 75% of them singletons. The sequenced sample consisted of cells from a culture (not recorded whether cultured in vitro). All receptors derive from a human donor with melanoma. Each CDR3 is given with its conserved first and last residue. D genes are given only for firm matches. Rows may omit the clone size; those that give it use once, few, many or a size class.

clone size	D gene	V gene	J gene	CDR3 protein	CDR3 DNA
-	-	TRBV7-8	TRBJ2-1	CASSPLAGAGGNEQFF	TGTGCCAGCAGCCCCCTGGCAGGGGCGGGCGGCAATGAGCAGTTCTTC
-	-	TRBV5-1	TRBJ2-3	CASSKGPVTDTQYF	TGCGCCAGCAGCAAGGGGCCGGTCACAGATACGCAGTATTTT
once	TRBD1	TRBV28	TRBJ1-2	CASSTGGGVDYGYTF	TGTGCCAGCAGCACAGGGGGCGGGGTAGACTATGGCTACACCTTC
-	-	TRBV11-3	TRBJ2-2	CASSLGITGELFF	TGTGCCAGCAGCTTGGGGATCACCGGGGAGCTGTTTTTT
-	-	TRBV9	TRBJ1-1	CASSHRALNTEAFF	TGTGCCAGCAGCCACAGGGCATTGAACACTGAAGCTTTCTTT
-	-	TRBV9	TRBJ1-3	CASSVGLGDTIYF	TGTGCCAGCAGCGTAGGCCTGGGGGACACCATATATTTT
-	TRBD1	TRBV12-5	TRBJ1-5	CASGFGTDSNQPQHF	TGTGCTAGTGGTTTCGGGACAGATAGCAATCAGCCCCAGCATTTT
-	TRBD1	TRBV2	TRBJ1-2	CASSSGTGSGGLYGYTF	TGTGCCAGCAGTTCCGGGACAGGGAGTGGGGGGCTCTATGGCTACACCTTC
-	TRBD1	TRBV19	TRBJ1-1	CASRAGRGLSPEAFF	TGTGCCAGCAGAGCGGGCAGGGGGTTGTCTCCTGAAGCTTTCTTT
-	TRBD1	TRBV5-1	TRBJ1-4	CASSPGQDLREKLFF	TGCGCCAGCAGCCCGGGACAGGATTTGAGAGAAAAACTGTTTTTT
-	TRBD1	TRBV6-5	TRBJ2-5	CASTLQGAVTQYF	TGTGCCAGCACCTTACAGGGGGCAGTGACCCAGTACTTC
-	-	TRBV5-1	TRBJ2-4	CASSLGGIAKNIQYF	TGCGCCAGCAGCTTGGGGGGCATAGCCAAAAACATTCAGTACTTC
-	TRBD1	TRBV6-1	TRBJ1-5	CASSETGTGNSNQPQHF	TGTGCCAGCAGTGAAACCGGGACAGGGAATAGCAATCAGCCCCAGCATTTT
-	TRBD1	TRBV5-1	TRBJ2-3	CASSLGTGSDTQYF	TGCGCCAGCAGCTTGGGGACAGGGAGCGATACGCAGTATTTT
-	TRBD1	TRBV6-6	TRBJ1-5	CASSARTGGNNQPQHF	TGTGCCAGCAGTGCTCGTACAGGGGGTAACAATCAGCCCCAGCATTTT
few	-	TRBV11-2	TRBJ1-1	CASSLQFGQKNTEAFF	TGTGCCAGCAGTTTACAATTCGGACAGAAGAACACTGAAGCTTTCTTT
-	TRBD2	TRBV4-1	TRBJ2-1	CASSLRTSGGIYNEQFF	TGCGCCAGCAGCCTTCGGACTAGCGGGGGGATATACAATGAGCAGTTCTTC
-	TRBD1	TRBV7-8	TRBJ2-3	CASSLLPGQGSADTQYF	TGTGCCAGCAGCTTGCTTCCGGGACAGGGGTCGGCAGATACGCAGTATTTT
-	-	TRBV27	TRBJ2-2	CASTGWGGAKIGELFF	TGTGCCAGCACCGGTTGGGGGGGGGCGAAGATCGGGGAGCTGTTTTTT
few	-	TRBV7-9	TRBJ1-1	CASSEQGQAFF	TGTGCCAGCAGCGAGCAGGGGCAGGCTTTCTTT
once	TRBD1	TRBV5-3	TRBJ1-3	CARSFMSRGGGRGNTIYF	TGTGCCAGAAGCTTTATGTCCCGGGGAGGGGGCCGTGGAAACACCATATATTTT
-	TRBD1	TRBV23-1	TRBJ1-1	CASSGTEEAFF	TGCGCCAGCAGTGGGACAGAAGAAGCTTTCTTT
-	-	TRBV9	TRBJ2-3	CASSPSTLSTDTQYF	TGTGCCAGCAGCCCCTCGACCCTAAGCACAGATACGCAGTATTTT
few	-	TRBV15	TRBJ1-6	CATSRDSAGPRSPLHF	TGTGCCACCAGCAGAGACTCGGCAGGGCCCCGTTCACCCCTCCACTTT
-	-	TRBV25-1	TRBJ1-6	CASSDQGLPLHF	TGTGCCAGCAGTGATCAGGGGCTACCCCTCCACTTT
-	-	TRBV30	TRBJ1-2	CAWSAYSGYTF	TGTGCCTGGAGTGCTTACAGTGGCTACACCTTC
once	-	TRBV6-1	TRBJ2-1	CASSVLSEQFF	TGTGCCAGCAGTGTTCTAAGTGAGCAGTTCTTC
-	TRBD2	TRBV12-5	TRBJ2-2	CASGLELAGTGELFF	TGTGCTAGTGGTTTAGAACTAGCGGGCACCGGGGAGCTGTTTTTT
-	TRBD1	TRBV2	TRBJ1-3	CASRTGQGNTIYF	TGTGCCAGCAGAACCGGACAGGGTAACACCATATATTTT
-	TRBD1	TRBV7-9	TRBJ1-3	CARGDSGSGNTIYF	TGTGCCAGGGGGGACAGCGGCTCTGGAAACACCATATATTTT
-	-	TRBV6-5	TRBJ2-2	CASSYFTGNTGELFF	TGTGCCAGCAGTTACTTTACAGGGAACACCGGGGAGCTGTTTTTT
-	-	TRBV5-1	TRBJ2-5	CASSIQGGEQETQYF	TGCGCCAGCAGCATCCAGGGAGGAGAGCAGGAGACCCAGTACTTC